This T cell receptor (beta chain) is from a study of shared clonotypes between healthy human individuals. Study as a whole: CD4 naive cells filled three plates per donor, CD4 memory three, CD8 naive two and CD8 memory one.

Sorted subsets were amplified in replicate PCRs using 200 to 250 ng DNA, approximately 30,000 T cell genomes. TCRdb keeps only in-frame clones here, not all; method: immunoSEQ multiplex PCR. The sample yields some 660,000 clones, 60% to 75% seen once. The sample holds a few counts of this clone. The receptor comes from a woman in her 30s in good health. Specimen: memory CD4+ T cells sorted from blood. The sample's subset: CD45RA-negative fraction.

The CDR3: CASSTQGGVGYTF. The CDR3 bases are TGTGCCAGCAGCACCCAGGGTGGGGTTGGCTACACCTTC. This chain uses TRBV7-2 with TRBJ1-2; D possibly corresponds to TRBD1 (5 bases). V gave up 5 bases and J gave up 7 bases, with 14 bases separating them. From germline, CDR1 is SGHTA and CDR2 FQGNSA. The CDR3 consists of 13 residues.